What follows are 6 T cell receptor beta chains derived from one specimen sequenced in a study of Ad26.COV2.S vaccination and SARS-CoV-2 variants. Produced via immunoSEQ multiplex PCR; TCRdb's table is partial and in-frame only. The repertoire holds about 470,000 clones, with around 91% as singletons. Regarding treatment: around 19 received Ad26.COV2.S at low or high dose, single or two shots; 5 received placebo; per-sample allocation not given. On day 63 after the first injection, vaccine and placebo recipients gave samples. This specimen consisted of peripheral blood, obtained in a trial of Ad26.COV2.S vaccine versus placebo. Receptors originate from a person aged 18-65 years who received the Ad26.COV2.S COVID-19 vaccine or a placebo.

The chain employs TRBV19 and TRBJ2-2; the match to TRBD1 covers 7 bases. Trimming removed 8 bases from V and 0 bases from J; junction bases left unmatched: 3. CDR3 length: 14 residues. From germline, CDR1 is LNHDA and CDR2 SQIVND (reference sequence). CDR3 sequence (DNA): TGTGCCAGTCGAGGGACAGCGAACACCGGGGAGCTGTTTTTT. Protein product: CASRGTANTGELFF.

This clone was seen a handful of times. The rearrangement links TRBV7-3 to TRBJ2-1; perhaps TRBD2 as D (6 bases). The CDR3 loop spans 17 amino acids. Between the trimmed V and J ends, which lost 0 bases and 8 bases, there was a span of 20 bases. Per the germline V gene, CDR1 is SGHTA and CDR2 is FQGTGA. This CDR3 reads CASSLTFSGRPDHEQFF. The CDR3 DNA reads TGTGCCAGCAGCTTAACGTTCTCGGGGAGGCCAGACCATGAGCAGTTCTTC.

Here the CDR3 reads CASRAGTGTPYNEQFF. The CDR3 DNA follows: TGCGCCAGCAGAGCCGGGACAGGGACCCCCTACAATGAGCAGTTCTTC. V and J are TRBV5-1 and TRBJ2-1, with 9 bases that match TRBD1. The V gene's germline CDR1 is SGHRS and CDR2 YFSETQ. The CDR3 has 16 amino acids. Germline trimming cut 5 bases from V and 2 bases from J; bases unmatched to any gene: 8.

The chain links TRBV19 to TRBJ2-5; weak D call: TRBD2 (5 bases). This CDR3 region has 14 residues. Trimming shortened V by 6 bases and J by 2 bases, and 13 bases separated the two germline ends. CDR1 is LNHDA, CDR2 SQIVND, per germline (reference sequence). CDR3 protein: CASRGGSSQETQYF. Here the CDR3 DNA reads TGTGCCAGTAGGGGTGGGAGTAGTCAAGAGACCCAGTACTTC.

On this clone itself: Other DNA sequences in this sample translate to the same CDR3. The chain carries TRBV6-5 and TRBJ2-7; the match to TRBD2 covers 10 bases. From germline, CDR1 is MNHEY and CDR2 SVGAGI. This CDR3 is built from 14 residues. V shed 6 bases, J shed 0 bases, and the junction held 2 bases outside the gene matches. CDR3 bases: TGTGCCAGCAGACGGACTAGCGGCTCCTACGAGCAGTACTTC. Its translation is CASRRTSGSYEQYF.

This clone was observed once. The chain combines TRBV19 with TRBJ2-7; TRBD2 agrees at 12 bases. This CDR3 region has 14 residues. The V and J ends lost 5 bases and 5 bases, in that order; junction bases with no gene match: 4. Germline CDR1 and CDR2: LNHDA and SQIVND (reference sequence). The CDR3 loop reads CASSRTSGDHEQYF. DNA for the CDR3: TGTGCCAGTAGTCGGACTAGCGGGGACCACGAGCAGTACTTC.